This TCR beta chain was observed in a study of shared clonotypes between healthy human individuals. Germline values: CDR1 ENHRY, CDR2 SYGVKD. V shed 5 bases and J shed 6 bases, with 17 bases lying between them. The CDR3 loop spans 14 amino acids. TCRdb's table, derived via immunoSEQ multiplex PCR, lists solely in-frame clones and lacks some. The data contain 2 million to 2.5 million clones, about 92% of them seen just once; the ten biggest clones take up 0.39%. J is TRBJ2-7 and V is TRBV10-3; a weak D match, TRBD2 (7 bases). Sequencing input: naive CD4+ T cells from PBMCs. Subset: CD45RA+ positively selected. The receptor's source is a man between 18 and 35 years old in good health. Some clones in this sample may be carry-over from other donors' samples. CDR3 amino acids: CAISHWAGALEQYF. In nucleotides, the CDR3 is TGTGCCATCAGTCATTGGGCGGGGGCTCTCGAGCAGTACTTC.